These 22 T cell receptor beta chains came from one sample sequenced in a study of blood T cell repertoires in COVID-19. Assay used: immunoSEQ multiplex PCR; TCRdb lists only in-frame clones, some missing. This table has around 100,000 clones, 75% to 95% appearing once. Sequenced input: peripheral blood. Receptors were obtained from a man aged 45-65 years with acute or convalescent COVID-19.

This chain connects TRBV2 to TRBJ2-6; 11 nucleotides agree with TRBD2. CDR3 size: 16 residues. Germline V gene data show CDR1 as SNHLY and CDR2 as FYNNEI. V lost 5 bases and J lost 4; bases outside the gene matches: 4. Here the CDR3 reads CASSLAGGPGANVLTF. Here the CDR3 DNA reads TGTGCCAGCAGTCTAGCGGGAGGACCCGGGGCCAACGTCCTGACTTTC.

The J gene is TRBJ1-1, the V gene TRBV30, with 8 positions matching TRBD1. The CDR3 consists of 13 residues. The germline V gene encodes CDR1 GTSNPN and CDR2 SVGIG (reference sequence). After removal of 2 bases from V and 1 base from J, the junction contained 0 bases not matched to a gene. CDR3 sequence reads: CAWSQGANTEAFF. The CDR3 DNA follows: TGTGCCTGGAGTCAGGGGGCGAACACTGAAGCTTTCTTT.

V usage is TRBV5-1 and J usage is TRBJ1-1; 7 bases line up with TRBD1. The CDR3 spans 15 residues. Germline CDR1 reads SGHRS; CDR2 reads YFSETQ. The V and J ends lost 4 bases and 1 base, in that order; junction bases with no gene match: 7. The CDR3 nucleotides read TGCGCCAGCAGCATCCAGACAGGGCCGAACACTGAAGCTTTCTTT. The encoded protein is CASSIQTGPNTEAFF.

The gene calls are TRBV5-6 and TRBJ2-3; 10 nucleotides agree with TRBD2. The CDR3 covers 15 residues. In germline, CDR1 is SGHDT, CDR2 YYEEEE. The junction had 2 bases not matched to a gene; V was cut back by 2 bases and J by 2 bases. The CDR3 DNA reads TGTGCCAGCAGCTTACTAGCGGGGTCCACAGATACGCAGTATTTT. Amino acids: CASSLLAGSTDTQYF.

J is TRBJ2-7 and V is TRBV19, with a possible D match to TRBD1 (5 bases). The length of the CDR3 is 14 residues. Per germline, CDR1 LNHDA and CDR2 SQIVND (reference sequence). Trimming cost V 3 bases and J 3 bases, with 12 bases left between them. CDR3 sequence: CASSMGQGGYEQYF. In DNA, the CDR3 is TGTGCCAGTAGTATGGGGCAGGGCGGCTACGAGCAGTACTTC.

CDR3 coding DNA: TGTGCCAGCAGTGACGGGACTAGCAGTTTCAATGAGCAGTTCTTC. It translates to CASSDGTSSFNEQFF. This sequence joins TRBV27 and TRBJ2-1, with 9 positions matching TRBD2. J lost 6 bases, V lost 5 bases, and 8 bases had no gene match. In germline, CDR1 is MNHEY, CDR2 SMNVEV (reference sequence). This CDR3 has 15 amino acids.

The chain carries TRBV5-1 and TRBJ2-5; TRBD2 matches at 15 bases. Germline V gene sequence: CDR1 SGHRS, CDR2 YFSETQ. V shed 4 bases and J 0 bases; nucleotides not matched to a gene: 4. The CDR3 has 17 residues. The CDR3 DNA sequence: TGCGCCAGCAGCGCAGGACTAGCGGGAGGGAACCAAGAGACCCAGTACTTC. This codes for CASSAGLAGGNQETQYF.

The chain has TRBV7-2 and TRBJ2-1; the D is unclear. Trimming left V 5 bases short and J 0 bases short, with 23 bases between. Germline loops: CDR1 SGHTA, CDR2 FQGNSA. The CDR3 loop spans 19 amino acids. DNA for the CDR3: TGTGCCAGCAGCCCCAAAGCTAACAGCTTACATCACTCCTACAATGAGCAGTTCTTC. It yields the protein CASSPKANSLHHSYNEQFF. Filled out from reference TRBV7-2 and TRBJ2-1, the complete variable domain reads GAGVSQSPSNKVTEKGKDVELRCDPISGHTALYWYRQSLGQGLEFLIYFQGNSAPDKSGLPSDRFSAERTGGSVSTLTIQRTQQEDSAVYLCASSPKANSLHHSYNEQFFGPGTRLTVL.

The V call is TRBV5-1, the J call TRBJ1-2; D is unresolved. The V gene's germline CDR1 is SGHRS and CDR2 YFSETQ. V lost 2 bases and J 7 bases, leaving 18 bases between the germline ends. CDR3 size: 15 residues. The CDR3 sequence: CASSFGQPLEGGYTF. In DNA form, the CDR3 reads TGCGCCAGCAGCTTTGGGCAGCCTCTTGAGGGTGGCTACACCTTC.

This chain links TRBV11-2 with TRBJ2-5; D perhaps matches TRBD2 (6 bases). The V end was cut by 1 base, the J end by 2 bases, with 11 bases between. CDR1 SGHAT and CDR2 FQNNGV come from the germline V gene. This CDR3 comprises 15 residues. CDR3: CASSLAEGRQETQYF. CDR3 coding DNA: TGTGCCAGCAGCTTAGCCGAGGGGAGGCAAGAGACCCAGTACTTC.

The chain carries TRBV2 and TRBJ2-1; 11 bases match TRBD2. V gave up 0 bases and J gave up 0 bases; unmatched junction bases: 13. Germline CDR1 reads SNHLY; CDR2 reads FYNNEI. This CDR3 is 21 amino acids long. DNA for the CDR3: TGTGCCAGCAGTGAAGCGTCCGGGACTAGCGGTAGGAGAAGCTCCTACAATGAGCAGTTCTTC. This translates into CASSEASGTSGRRSSYNEQFF.

The sample holds a few counts of this clone. This rearrangement joins TRBV7-8 to TRBJ2-5; 7 nucleotides align to TRBD1. The CDR3 runs 14 residues. V lost 3 bases to trimming and J lost 4 bases; unmatched junction nucleotides: 5. The germline gives CDR1 SGHVS, CDR2 FQNEAQ. The CDR3 coding sequence is TGTGCCAGCAGCTTTGCAAGGGGGCGAGAGACCCAGTACTTC. The encoded protein is CASSFARGRETQYF.

The chain joins TRBV30 to TRBJ2-2, with 10 bases aligning to TRBD1. Germline-derived CDR1 and CDR2 are GTSNPN and SVGIG (reference sequence). This CDR3 has 16 residues. Losses at the gene ends were 4 bases for V and 4 bases for J; bases not matched to a gene: 9. This CDR3 is CAWTIRTGGGTGELFF. As DNA, the CDR3 is TGTGCCTGGACCATTCGGACAGGGGGAGGCACCGGGGAGCTGTTTTTT.

Concerning this clone itself: The sample contains more than one DNA sequence encoding this CDR3. The V and J genes are TRBV7-2 and TRBJ2-4, with D uncertain. From germline, CDR1 is SGHTA and CDR2 FQGNSA. The CDR3 is 14 amino acids. Between the trimmed V and J ends, which lost 3 bases and 2 bases, there was a span of 8 bases. CDR3: CASSLSRTKNIQYF. Written as DNA, the CDR3 is TGTGCCAGCAGCTTGTCGAGGACCAAAAACATTCAGTACTTC.

The rearrangement uses TRBV19 and TRBJ2-7, with D unresolved. Trimming pared 4 bases from V and 1 base from J, leaving 8 bases between. CDR1 and CDR2 from the germline V gene are LNHDA and SQIVND (reference sequence). CDR3 length: 13 amino acids. This CDR3 reads CASSRTVSYEQYF. For the CDR3, the DNA is TGTGCCAGTAGTAGAACAGTATCCTACGAGCAGTACTTC.

V and J are TRBV6-5 and TRBJ1-2; D gene uncertain. Germline lookup yields CDR1 MNHEY and CDR2 SVGAGI. The length of the CDR3 is 13 residues. Trimming stripped 5 bases from V and 3 bases from J, with 10 bases between. The chain's CDR3 is CASSPQSYYGYTF. The CDR3 DNA is TGTGCCAGCAGTCCACAGAGCTACTATGGCTACACCTTC.

This sequence joins TRBV7-9 and TRBJ1-2, with TRBD1 matching over 8 bases. Germline values: CDR1 SEHNR, CDR2 FQNEAQ (reference sequence). The CDR3 spans 16 residues. V gave up 0 bases and J gave up 4 bases; unmatched junction bases: 7. This CDR3 is CASSLARGLKGYGYTF. The CDR3 coding sequence is TGTGCCAGCAGCTTAGCCAGGGGGCTTAAAGGCTATGGCTACACCTTC. Supplemented by reference TRBV7-9 and TRBJ1-2, the full variable domain reads DTGVSQNPRHKITKRGQNVTFRCDPISEHNRLYWYRQTLGQGPEFLTYFQNEAQLEKSRLLSDRFSAERPKGSFSTLEIQRTEQGDSAMYLCASSLARGLKGYGYTFGSGTRLTVV.

The chain joins TRBV4-1 to TRBJ2-7, with TRBD2 matching over 12 bases. This CDR3 is 15 amino acids long. Germline CDR1 and CDR2: MGHRA and YSYEKL. J gave up 5 bases and V 1 base, and 3 bases lay outside the gene matches. Written as DNA, the CDR3 is TGCGCCAGCAGCCAAGTCCTAGCGGGAGGGCACGAGCAGTACTTC. Protein sequence: CASSQVLAGGHEQYF.

This clone was detected once. The chain couples TRBV7-8 to TRBJ1-2; 9 bases match TRBD1. Germline assignment: CDR1 SGHVS and CDR2 FQNEAQ. The CDR3 covers 16 residues. Trimming cost V 0 bases and J 4 bases; bases outside gene matches: 6. This chain's CDR3 is CASSLAGDRVPYGYTF. The CDR3, as DNA: TGTGCCAGCAGCTTAGCGGGGGACAGGGTCCCCTATGGCTACACCTTC.

This chain connects TRBV7-2 to TRBJ2-3; the match to TRBD2 covers 7 bases. Looked up from germline, CDR1 is SGHTA and CDR2 is FQGNSA. This CDR3 has 15 residues. V lost 4 bases and J lost 2; bases outside the gene matches: 6. The CDR3 bases are TGTGCCAGCAGCTATCGGGAGGCCCCCACAGATACGCAGTATTTT. It encodes CASSYREAPTDTQYF.

CDR3 loop: CASSFRGGPYEQYF. The CDR3 coding sequence is TGTGCCAGCAGCTTTCGGGGGGGGCCCTACGAGCAGTACTTC. The rearrangement links TRBV27 to TRBJ2-7; 8 bases are a match to TRBD2. The trim removed 6 bases at V and 2 bases at J, leaving 6 bases unmatched. CDR1 and CDR2 (germline): MNHEY, SMNVEV (reference sequence). CDR3 length: 14 amino acids.

The chain has TRBV7-8 and TRBJ2-7, with TRBD2 identical over 9 bases. Unmatched junction bases numbered 10, after V lost 5 bases and J lost 2 bases. The CDR3 is 16 residues long. Germline V lookup: CDR1 SGHVS, CDR2 FQNEAQ. CDR3 bases: TGTGCCAGCAGCCAAGGGGTAGCGGGAGTCCCCTACGAGCAGTACTTC. Residues: CASSQGVAGVPYEQYF.